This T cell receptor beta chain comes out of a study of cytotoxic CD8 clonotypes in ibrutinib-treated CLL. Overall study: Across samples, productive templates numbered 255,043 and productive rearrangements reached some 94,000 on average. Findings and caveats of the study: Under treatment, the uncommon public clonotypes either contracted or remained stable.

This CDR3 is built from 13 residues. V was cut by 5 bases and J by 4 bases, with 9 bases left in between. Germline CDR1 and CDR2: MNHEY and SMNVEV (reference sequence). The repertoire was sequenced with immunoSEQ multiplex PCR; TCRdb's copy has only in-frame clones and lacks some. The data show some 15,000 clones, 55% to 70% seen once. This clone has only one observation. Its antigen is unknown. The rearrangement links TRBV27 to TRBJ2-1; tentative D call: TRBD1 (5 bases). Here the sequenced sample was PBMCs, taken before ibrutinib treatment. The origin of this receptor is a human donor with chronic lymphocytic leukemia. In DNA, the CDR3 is TGTGCCAGCAGTCTGACAGAGTACAATGAGCAGTTCTTC. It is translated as CASSLTEYNEQFF.